The 6 T cell receptor beta chains reported below all come from one sample, sequenced in a study of CD8 T cells in Susac syndrome. After extraction with the RNeasy kit, about 0.5 to 1 ug of the RNA was reverse transcribed using random hexamers. TCRdb used MiXCR to reprocess the immunoSEQ multiplex PCR reads, holding one entry per CDR3 protein. This repertoire shows 210,000 or so distinct CDR3 sequences, about 94% found once; its top ten account for roughly 0.13%. Sequencing used CD8+ T cells from PBMCs. The receptors shown here come from a human donor with multiple sclerosis.

The J gene is TRBJ1-4, the V gene TRBV28; 9 bases agree with TRBD1. There are 16 residues in the CDR3. Per the germline V gene, CDR1 is MDHEN and CDR2 is SYDVKM. The V segment lost 7 bases and the J segment 7 bases; nucleotides outside the gene matches: 13. The CDR3 is CASTLSIATGGEKLFF. Written as DNA, the CDR3 is TGTGCCAGCACCTTAAGTATCGCGACAGGGGGTGAAAAACTGTTTTTT.

The chain uses TRBV9 and TRBJ2-1; D is undetermined. Trimming removed 0 bases from V and 0 bases from J, with 10 bases in between. Germline CDR1 reads SGDLS; CDR2 reads YYNGEE. The CDR3 covers 16 residues. The CDR3 here is CASSVGMISSYNEQFF. As DNA, the CDR3 is TGTGCCAGCAGCGTAGGCATGATAAGCTCCTACAATGAGCAGTTCTTC.

As DNA, the CDR3 is TGTGCCAGCAGCCACCCAGCGCGGGAGCAGTTCTTC. Protein: CASSHPAREQFF. The V gene is TRBV7-9, the J gene TRBJ2-1; no firm D call. This CDR3 has 12 amino acids. The V end was cut by 5 bases, the J end by 10 bases, with 12 bases between. Looked up from germline, CDR1 is SEHNR and CDR2 is FQNEAQ (reference sequence).

This clonotype was detected only once. In DNA, the CDR3 is TGTGCCAGCAGCTTCCTAGCGGGTTGGGAAGAGACCCAGTACTTC. It translates to CASSFLAGWEETQYF. This chain connects TRBV11-1 to TRBJ2-5, with TRBD2 matching 8 bases. Germline CDR1 is SGHAT and CDR2 is FQDESV (reference sequence). This CDR3 region has 15 residues. Germline trimming cut 3 bases from V and 3 bases from J; bases unmatched to any gene: 6.

This clonotype was seen a single time. An end of the junction does not agree with germline; a read error may underlie this. The V and J genes are TRBV2 and TRBJ2-3, with TRBD2 matching over 9 bases. CDR1 and CDR2 from the germline V gene are SNHLY and FYNNEI. The CDR3 spans 13 residues. The CDR3 loop reads CASRREGTYTQCF. In DNA form, the CDR3 reads TGTGCCAGCCGGCGGGAGGGGACGTATACGCAGTGTTTT.

The rearrangement uses TRBV6-5 and TRBJ2-5, with D hard to call. Per the germline V gene, CDR1 is MNHEY and CDR2 is SVGAGI. The CDR3 is made up of 15 amino acids. Trimming stripped 2 bases from V and 5 bases from J, with 15 bases between. The DNA for the CDR3 is TGTGCCAGCAGTTACGGGGATCCCTGGGTGGAGACCCAGTACTTC. It yields the protein CASSYGDPWVETQYF.